These 18 T cell receptor beta chains came from one sample sequenced in a study of T cell responses to AZD1222 COVID-19 vaccine. The protocol was immunoSEQ multiplex PCR, while the TCRdb copy is restricted to in-frame clones and leaves out a portion. The data show over 150,000 clones, 90% to 95% seen once. The material sequenced was peripheral blood, taken on day 0 of MenACWY control vaccination. These receptors all come from an adult in good health.

The chain has TRBV18 and TRBJ1-5, with a tentative D call TRBD1 (5 bases). This CDR3 spans 17 amino acids. V lost 4 bases and J 2 bases, leaving 18 bases between the germline ends. Germline-derived CDR1 and CDR2 are KGHSH and LQKENI. In nucleotides, the CDR3 is TGTGCCAGCTCACTATACCCCGCGGGGGTTGGCAATCAGCCCCAGCATTTT. Translating gives CASSLYPAGVGNQPQHF.

V gene TRBV11-1 combines with J gene TRBJ2-1; D remains ambiguous. The length of the CDR3 is 13 residues. The V gene lost 4 bases and the J gene lost 7 bases, with 11 bases spanning the gap. Germline V gene lookup returns CDR1 SGHAT and CDR2 FQDESV (reference sequence). The CDR3 here is CASSSLTDNEQFF. CDR3 DNA: TGTGCCAGCAGCTCACTCACGGATAATGAGCAGTTCTTC.

V is TRBV30 and J is TRBJ1-1; D not certain. The length of the CDR3 is 12 residues. Germline CDR1 and CDR2: GTSNPN and SVGIG (reference sequence). V lost 0 bases to trimming and J lost 6 bases, with 8 bases between them. The CDR3, as DNA: TGTGCCTGGAGTGTACTGGGAGCTGAAGCTTTCTTT. Translating it yields CAWSVLGAEAFF.

V is TRBV6-5 and J is TRBJ2-3; unclear D gene. V was clipped by 4 bases and J by 1 base, with 15 bases between them. The CDR3 sequence is 16 residues long. Per germline, CDR1 MNHEY and CDR2 SVGAGI. CDR3 residues: CASSWTQLSGTDTQYF. The CDR3 DNA is TGTGCCAGCAGTTGGACGCAATTGTCTGGCACAGATACGCAGTATTTT.

This chain uses TRBV4-1 with TRBJ2-7; TRBD2 matches 7 bases. This CDR3 contains 15 residues. From germline, CDR1 is MGHRA and CDR2 YSYEKL. The V gene end was trimmed by 4 bases and the J gene end by 2 bases; junction bases not matched to a gene: 8. The CDR3 region is CASSPAGAFTYEQYF. CDR3 DNA: TGCGCCAGCAGCCCCGCGGGAGCCTTTACCTACGAGCAGTACTTC.

This clone has just a few counts. The rearrangement links TRBV10-3 to TRBJ2-7; 8 bases line up with TRBD1. The trim removed 10 bases at V and 3 bases at J, leaving 11 bases unmatched. The CDR3 contains 14 residues. Germline V CDR1 and CDR2: ENHRY, SYGVKD. CDR3 coding DNA: TGTGCCACGTCATTTTTCGACAGGGGCTACGAGCAGTACTTC. This encodes CATSFFDRGYEQYF.

The CDR3 spells CASSSSADTQYF. As DNA, the CDR3 is TGTGCCAGCAGCTCGAGTGCAGATACGCAGTATTTT. The rearrangement joins TRBV7-6 to TRBJ2-3, with D uncertain. Germline assignment: CDR1 SGHVS and CDR2 FNYEAQ. This CDR3 is 12 amino acids long. The V and J ends lost 4 bases and 4 bases respectively, with 6 bases between them.

The rearrangement joins TRBV7-3 to TRBJ1-1; D remains ambiguous. The V gene lost 2 bases and the J gene lost 1 base, with 5 bases spanning the gap. Germline V CDR1 and CDR2: SGHTA, FQGTGA. The CDR3 has 13 residues. For the CDR3, the DNA is TGTGCCAGCAGCTTACGTAGGAACACTGAAGCTTTCTTT. It yields the protein CASSLRRNTEAFF.

V gene TRBV4-2 combines with J gene TRBJ2-5; TRBD2 matches 7 bases. The junction had 14 bases not matched to a gene; V was cut back by 3 bases and J by 4 bases. The germline CDR1 and CDR2 sequences are LGHNA and YNFKEQ. The CDR3 runs to 17 residues. CDR3 nucleotide sequence: TGTGCCAGCAGCCATGCCCTACTAGCGCAACTAGGAGAGACCCAGTACTTC. Protein product: CASSHALLAQLGETQYF.

J is TRBJ2-1 and V is TRBV6-5; D unresolved. The CDR3 runs 15 residues. Trimming left V 7 bases short and J 0 bases short, with 13 bases between. Germline V gene data show CDR1 as MNHEY and CDR2 as SVGAGI. The CDR3 sequence is CASKDSLSSYNEQFF. CDR3 bases: TGTGCCAGCAAAGACTCTCTAAGCTCCTACAATGAGCAGTTCTTC.

The V call is TRBV7-9, the J call TRBJ2-1; D is possibly TRBD1 (6 bases). V gave up 3 bases and J gave up 3 bases, with 15 bases separating them. Germline V CDR1 and CDR2: SEHNR, FQNEAQ (reference sequence). This CDR3 contains 16 residues. CDR3 amino acids: CASSFTAGAVYNEQFF. The CDR3 region has the DNA TGTGCCAGCAGCTTCACGGCAGGGGCCGTCTACAATGAGCAGTTCTTC.

The J gene is TRBJ1-2, the V gene TRBV6-5; the D gene is possibly TRBD1 (6 bases). Per germline, CDR1 MNHEY and CDR2 SVGAGI. CDR3 size: 14 residues. V was trimmed by 6 bases and J by 2 bases, leaving 13 bases between them. CDR3 residues: CASSYREGNYGYTF. The CDR3 DNA is TGTGCCAGCAGCTACAGGGAGGGGAACTATGGCTACACCTTC.

The gene calls are TRBV24-1 and TRBJ2-1, with TRBD2 matching over 11 bases. This CDR3 contains 18 residues. In germline, CDR1 is KGHDR, CDR2 SFDVKD. Trimming removed 3 bases from V and 1 base from J; junction bases left unmatched: 7. Here the CDR3 DNA reads TGTGCCACCAGTGATGGGCTAGCGGGAGGCTATTCCTACAATGAGCAGTTCTTC. Amino acid sequence: CATSDGLAGGYSYNEQFF.

This clone was seen a single time. V gene TRBV2 combines with J gene TRBJ1-1; D is unresolved. The length of the CDR3 is 12 residues. The V gene lost 6 bases and the J gene lost 5 bases, with 10 bases spanning the gap. Germline lookup yields CDR1 SNHLY and CDR2 FYNNEI. For the CDR3, the DNA is TGTGCCAGCAGCGTAAAGGTGACTGAAGCTTTCTTT. This codes for CASSVKVTEAFF.

A note on this clone: The same CDR3 is also encoded by other DNA sequences in this sample. V is TRBV7-9 and J is TRBJ1-1; D is unclear. V was shortened by 0 bases and J by 8 bases, with 10 bases between the two germline ends. This CDR3 comprises 13 residues. CDR1 SEHNR and CDR2 FQNEAQ come from the germline V gene (reference sequence). As DNA, the CDR3 is TGTGCCAGCAGCTTAGCGTCCGGAACCGAAGCTTTCTTT. This gives the protein CASSLASGTEAFF. The variable domain in full, completed from reference TRBV7-9 and TRBJ1-1, reads DTGVSQNPRHKITKRGQNVTFRCDPISEHNRLYWYRQTLGQGPEFLTYFQNEAQLEKSRLLSDRFSAERPKGSFSTLEIQRTEQGDSAMYLCASSLASGTEAFFGQGTRLTVV.

Concerning this clone: The junction does not match germline at one end; this may be a read error. The chain joins TRBV7-7 to TRBJ2-2; the D is unclear. Germline V lookup: CDR1 SSHAT, CDR2 FNYEAQ (reference sequence). The length of the CDR3 is 14 residues. The DNA of the CDR3 is TGTGCTAGCAGCCCGACGATGAAGTCCGGGGAGCTGTTTTTT. This codes for CASSPTMKSGELFF.

The chain combines TRBV10-3 with TRBJ2-2; D may be TRBD2 (5 bases). V lost 10 bases and J lost 6, with 18 bases in between. This CDR3 is 14 amino acids long. Germline loops: CDR1 ENHRY, CDR2 SYGVKD. In DNA, the CDR3 is TGTGCCAGCCTTCGGGATTTTGGTGCCGGGGAGCTGTTTTTT. Its translation is CASLRDFGAGELFF.

This chain links TRBV9 with TRBJ1-5; weak D call: TRBD1 (5 bases). Germline-derived CDR1 and CDR2 are SGDLS and YYNGEE. Deletions cut 7 bases from V and 0 bases from J, with 11 bases between. This CDR3 spans 14 amino acids. The CDR3 spells CASPTQGSNQPQHF. In DNA, the CDR3 is TGTGCCAGCCCCACGCAGGGTAGCAATCAGCCCCAGCATTTT.